The TCR beta chain under discussion was sequenced for a study of beta chain features in type 1 diabetes. The table lists this clone with a few counts. Its antigen remains unknown. The entirety of the isolated RNA underwent reverse transcription, so expressed TCRB transcripts were sequenced. Sequencing used immunoSEQ multiplex PCR; TCRdb keeps in-frame clones, though not all of them. This sample has about 400,000 clones; roughly an eighth occur once, and the top ten carry 0.01%. Overall study findings and caveats: Among patients with Type 1 diabetes, TCRB CDR3s were moderately but significantly shorter in every one of the four CD4+ subsets.

The sequenced sample consisted of naive CD4+ T cells from blood. The clonotype originates from a woman aged 18-29 years with type 1 diabetes.

The CDR3 DNA reads TGTGCCAGTAGTCGGCAGGGGACCGGGGAGCTGTTTTTT. This encodes CASSRQGTGELFF. V gene TRBV19 combines with J gene TRBJ2-2, with TRBD1 as a possible D gene (6 bases). The CDR3 extends over 13 amino acids. The germline V gene encodes CDR1 LNHDA and CDR2 SQIVND (reference sequence). The V end was cut by 5 bases, the J end by 5 bases, with 9 bases between.